The T cell receptor beta chain under discussion was sequenced for a study of control samples from healthy donors and cancer patients. Sequencing was performed with immunoSEQ multiplex PCR; in TCRdb, only in-frame clones are kept and a portion is missing. The sample yields approximately 150,000 clones, approximately 90% seen once. The length of the CDR3 is 13 residues. Germline V gene sequence: CDR1 SNHLY, CDR2 FYNNEI. Trimming at V came to 8 bases and at J to 1 base, leaving 4 bases not matched to a gene. The TCR sequence derives from a woman under 40 in good health. Sequencing input: blood. The rearrangement links TRBV2 to TRBJ1-1; 7 bases line up with TRBD1. The CDR3 spells CASGTDRNTEAFF. The CDR3 DNA reads as TGTGCCAGCGGGACAGACCGGAACACTGAAGCTTTCTTT.